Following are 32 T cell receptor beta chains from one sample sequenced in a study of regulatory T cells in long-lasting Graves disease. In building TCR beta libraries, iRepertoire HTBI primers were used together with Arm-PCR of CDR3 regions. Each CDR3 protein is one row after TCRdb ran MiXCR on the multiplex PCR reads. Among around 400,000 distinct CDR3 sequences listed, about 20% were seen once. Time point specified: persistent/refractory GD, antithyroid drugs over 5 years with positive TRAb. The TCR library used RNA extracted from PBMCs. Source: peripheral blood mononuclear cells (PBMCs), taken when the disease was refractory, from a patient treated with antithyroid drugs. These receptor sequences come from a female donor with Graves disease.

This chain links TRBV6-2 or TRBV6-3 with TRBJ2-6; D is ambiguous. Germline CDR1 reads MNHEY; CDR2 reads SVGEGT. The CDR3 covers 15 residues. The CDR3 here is CTTGRKTSGANVLTF. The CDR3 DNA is TGTACTACCGGGCGAAAAACCTCTGGGGCCAACGTCCTGACTTTC.

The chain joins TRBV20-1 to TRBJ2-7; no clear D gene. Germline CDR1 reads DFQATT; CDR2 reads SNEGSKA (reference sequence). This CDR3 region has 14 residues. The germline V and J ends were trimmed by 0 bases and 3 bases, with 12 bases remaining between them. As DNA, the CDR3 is TGCAGTGCTAGAGATCGCGACAAGTTCTACGAGCAGTACTTC. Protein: CSARDRDKFYEQYF.

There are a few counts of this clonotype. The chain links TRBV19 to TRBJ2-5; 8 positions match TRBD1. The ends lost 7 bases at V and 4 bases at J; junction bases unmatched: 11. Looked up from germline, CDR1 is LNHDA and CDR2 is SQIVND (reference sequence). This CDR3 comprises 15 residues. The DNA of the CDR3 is TGTGCCAGTAAGAATCTACAGGGGGTGGCAGAGACCCAGTACTTC. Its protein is CASKNLQGVAETQYF.

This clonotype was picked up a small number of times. The CDR3 here is CASSYAGNQETQYF. Here the CDR3 DNA reads TGTGCCAGCAGTTACGCGGGAAACCAAGAGACCCAGTACTTC. V and J are TRBV6-5 and TRBJ2-5, with a weak D call TRBD2 (6 bases). V was pared by 2 bases and J by 0 bases, with 7 bases between. The CDR3 runs to 14 residues. Germline CDR1 and CDR2: MNHEY and SVGAGI.

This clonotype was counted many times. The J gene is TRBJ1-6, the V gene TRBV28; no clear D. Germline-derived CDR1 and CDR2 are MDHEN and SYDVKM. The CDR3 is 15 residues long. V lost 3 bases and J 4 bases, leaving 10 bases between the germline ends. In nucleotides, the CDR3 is TGTGCCAGCAGTTTGGATAGCACTTATAATTCACCCCTCCACTTT. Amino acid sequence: CASSLDSTYNSPLHF.

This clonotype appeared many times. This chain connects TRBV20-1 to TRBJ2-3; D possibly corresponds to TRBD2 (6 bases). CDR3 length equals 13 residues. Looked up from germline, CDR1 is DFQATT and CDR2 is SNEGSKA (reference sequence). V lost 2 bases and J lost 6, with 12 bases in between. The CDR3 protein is CSARMPSVDTQYF. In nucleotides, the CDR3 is TGCAGTGCTAGAATGCCTAGCGTGGATACGCAGTATTTT.

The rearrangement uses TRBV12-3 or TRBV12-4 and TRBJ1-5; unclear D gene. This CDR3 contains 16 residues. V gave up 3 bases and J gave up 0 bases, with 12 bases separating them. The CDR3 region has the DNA TGTGCCAGCAGTTTTGGCAGTCCTAATAGCAATCAGCCCCAGCATTTT. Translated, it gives CASSFGSPNSNQPQHF.

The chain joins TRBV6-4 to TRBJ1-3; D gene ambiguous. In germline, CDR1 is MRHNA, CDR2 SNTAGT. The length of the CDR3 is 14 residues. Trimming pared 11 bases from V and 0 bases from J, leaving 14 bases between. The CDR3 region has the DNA TGTGCCGGTGGACGGGCCAGCTCTGGAAACACCATATATTTT. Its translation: CAGGRASSGNTIYF.

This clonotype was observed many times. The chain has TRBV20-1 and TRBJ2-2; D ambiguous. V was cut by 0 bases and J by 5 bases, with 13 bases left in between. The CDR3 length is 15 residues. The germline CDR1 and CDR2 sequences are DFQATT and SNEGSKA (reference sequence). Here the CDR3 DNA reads TGCAGTGCTAGAGATTTTCGGGTACCGACCGGGGAGCTGTTTTTT. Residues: CSARDFRVPTGELFF.

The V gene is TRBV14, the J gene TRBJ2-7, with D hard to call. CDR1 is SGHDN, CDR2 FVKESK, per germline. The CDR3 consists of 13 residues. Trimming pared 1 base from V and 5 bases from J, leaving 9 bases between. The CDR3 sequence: CASSQGLSNEQYF. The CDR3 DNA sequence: TGTGCCAGCAGCCAAGGACTCAGCAACGAGCAGTACTTC.

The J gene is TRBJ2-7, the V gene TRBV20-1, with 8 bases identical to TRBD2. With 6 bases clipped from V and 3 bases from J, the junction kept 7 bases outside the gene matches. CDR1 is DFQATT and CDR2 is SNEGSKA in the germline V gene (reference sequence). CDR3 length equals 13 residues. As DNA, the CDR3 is TGCAGTGCGCGGGGGGCCGGACTCTACGAGCAGTACTTC. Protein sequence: CSARGAGLYEQYF.

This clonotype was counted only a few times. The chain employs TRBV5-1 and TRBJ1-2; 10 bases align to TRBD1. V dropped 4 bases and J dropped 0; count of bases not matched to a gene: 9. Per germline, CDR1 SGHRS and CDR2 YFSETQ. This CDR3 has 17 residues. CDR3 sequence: CASSTGTGVGSNYGYTF. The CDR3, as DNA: TGCGCCAGCAGCACCGGGACAGGGGTCGGATCTAACTATGGCTACACCTTC. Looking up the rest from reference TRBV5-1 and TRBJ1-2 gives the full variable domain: KAGVTQTPRYLIKTRGQQVTLSCSPISGHRSVSWYQQTPGQGLQFLFEYFSETQRNKGNFPGRFSGRQFSNSRSEMNVSTLELGDSALYLCASSTGTGVGSNYGYTFGSGTRLTVV.

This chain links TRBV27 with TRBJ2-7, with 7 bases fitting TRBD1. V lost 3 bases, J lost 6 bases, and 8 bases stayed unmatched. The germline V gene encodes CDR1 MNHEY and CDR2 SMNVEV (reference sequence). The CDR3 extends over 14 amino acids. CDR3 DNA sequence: TGTGCCAGCAGTTTTTACAGGGGATCGGGCGAGCAGTACTTC. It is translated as CASSFYRGSGEQYF.

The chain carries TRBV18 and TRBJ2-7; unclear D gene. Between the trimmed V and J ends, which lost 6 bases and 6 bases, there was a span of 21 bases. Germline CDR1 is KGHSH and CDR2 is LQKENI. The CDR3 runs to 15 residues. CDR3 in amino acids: CASSPRLSSKGEQYF. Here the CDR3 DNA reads TGTGCCAGCTCGCCGCGACTGTCAAGTAAAGGCGAGCAGTACTTC. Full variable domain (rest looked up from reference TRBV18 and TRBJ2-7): NAGVMQNPRHLVRRRGQEARLRCSPMKGHSHVYWYRQLPEEGLKFMVYLQKENIIDESGMPKERFSAEFPKEGPSILRIQQVVRGDSAAYFCASSPRLSSKGEQYFGPGTRLTVT.

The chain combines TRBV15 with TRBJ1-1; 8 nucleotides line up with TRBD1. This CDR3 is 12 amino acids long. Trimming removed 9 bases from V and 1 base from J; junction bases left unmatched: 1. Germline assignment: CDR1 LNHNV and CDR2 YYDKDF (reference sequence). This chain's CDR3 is CATGTGNTEAFF. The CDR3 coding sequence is TGTGCCACTGGGACAGGGAACACTGAAGCTTTCTTT.

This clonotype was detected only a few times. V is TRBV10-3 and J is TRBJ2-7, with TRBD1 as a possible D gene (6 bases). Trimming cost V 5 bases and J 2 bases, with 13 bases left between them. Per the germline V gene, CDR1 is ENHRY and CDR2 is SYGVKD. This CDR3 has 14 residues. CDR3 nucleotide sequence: TGTGCCATCAGTTCCGGGACAATTACCTACGAGCAGTACTTC. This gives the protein CAISSGTITYEQYF.

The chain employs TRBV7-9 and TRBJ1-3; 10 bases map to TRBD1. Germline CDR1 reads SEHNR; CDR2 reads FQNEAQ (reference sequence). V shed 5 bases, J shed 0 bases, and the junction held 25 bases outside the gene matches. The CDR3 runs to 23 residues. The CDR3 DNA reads TGTGCCAGCAGCCCCCGCTGGCGGGACAGGGGCCGAGGAACCGTCGACTCTGGAAACACCATATATTTT. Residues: CASSPRWRDRGRGTVDSGNTIYF. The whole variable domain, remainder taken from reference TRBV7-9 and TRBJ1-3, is DTGVSQNPRHKITKRGQNVTFRCDPISEHNRLYWYRQTLGQGPEFLTYFQNEAQLEKSRLLSDRFSAERPKGSFSTLEIQRTEQGDSAMYLCASSPRWRDRGRGTVDSGNTIYFGEGSWLTVV.

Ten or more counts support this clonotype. The CDR3 reads CASSPRRGETQYF. The CDR3 DNA follows: TGTGCCAGCTCACCGCGGAGGGGAGAGACCCAGTACTTC. The V gene is TRBV18, the J gene TRBJ2-5, with D possibly TRBD2 on 6 matching bases. Looked up from germline, CDR1 is KGHSH and CDR2 is LQKENI. This CDR3 is 13 amino acids long. V lost 3 bases to trimming and J lost 4 bases, with 9 bases between them.

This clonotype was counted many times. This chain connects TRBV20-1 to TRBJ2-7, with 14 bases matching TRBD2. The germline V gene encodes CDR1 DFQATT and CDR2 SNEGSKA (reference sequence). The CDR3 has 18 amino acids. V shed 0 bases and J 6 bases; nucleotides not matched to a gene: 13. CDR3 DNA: TGCAGTGCTAGAGATTTGACTAGCGGGAGGGCCGTCTCTGGCGAGCAGTACTTC. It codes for CSARDLTSGRAVSGEQYF.

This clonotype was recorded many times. The CDR3 loop reads CASRPAVNGYTF. CDR3 sequence (DNA): TGTGCCAGCAGACCGGCAGTCAATGGCTACACCTTC. This rearrangement joins TRBV6-1 to TRBJ1-2; D uncertain. Germline V gene sequence: CDR1 MNHNS, CDR2 SASEGT. Trimming left V 6 bases short and J 6 bases short, with 11 bases between. The CDR3 is made up of 12 amino acids.

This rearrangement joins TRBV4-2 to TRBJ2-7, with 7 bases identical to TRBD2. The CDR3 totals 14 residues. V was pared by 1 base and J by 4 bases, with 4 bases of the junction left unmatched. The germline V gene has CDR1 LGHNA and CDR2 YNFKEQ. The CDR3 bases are TGTGCCAGCAGCCAAGGGACTAGTAAATACGAGCAGTACTTC. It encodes CASSQGTSKYEQYF.

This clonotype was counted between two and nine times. The CDR3 sequence: CASSLGKGLAVDTQYF. For the CDR3, the DNA is TGTGCCAGCAGTTTAGGGAAGGGACTAGCGGTAGATACGCAGTATTTT. This chain connects TRBV28 to TRBJ2-3; 11 bases align to TRBD2. Unmatched junction bases numbered 6, after V lost 2 bases and J lost 5 bases. The germline gives CDR1 MDHEN, CDR2 SYDVKM. The CDR3 totals 16 residues.

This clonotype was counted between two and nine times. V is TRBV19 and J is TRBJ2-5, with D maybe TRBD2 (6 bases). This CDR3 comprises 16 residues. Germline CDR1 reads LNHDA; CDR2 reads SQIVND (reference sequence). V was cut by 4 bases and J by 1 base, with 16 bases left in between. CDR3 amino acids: CASSNRRGTVQETQYF. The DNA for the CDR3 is TGTGCCAGTAGTAACCGACGGGGGACTGTCCAAGAGACCCAGTACTTC.

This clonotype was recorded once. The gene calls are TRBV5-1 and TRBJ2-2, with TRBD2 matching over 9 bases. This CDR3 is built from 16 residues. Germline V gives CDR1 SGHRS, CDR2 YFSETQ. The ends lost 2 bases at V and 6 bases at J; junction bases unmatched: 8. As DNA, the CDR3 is TGCGCCAGCAGCTTTGCACTAGCGGGCATGGCCGGGGAGCTGTTTTTT. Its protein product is CASSFALAGMAGELFF.

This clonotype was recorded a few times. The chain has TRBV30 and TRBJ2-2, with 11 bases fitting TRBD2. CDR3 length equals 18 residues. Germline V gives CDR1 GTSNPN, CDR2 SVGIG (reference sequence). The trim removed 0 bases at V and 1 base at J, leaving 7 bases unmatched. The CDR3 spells CAWSVPHGLAGNTGELFF. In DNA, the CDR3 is TGTGCCTGGAGTGTACCGCATGGACTAGCGGGGAACACCGGGGAGCTGTTTTTT.

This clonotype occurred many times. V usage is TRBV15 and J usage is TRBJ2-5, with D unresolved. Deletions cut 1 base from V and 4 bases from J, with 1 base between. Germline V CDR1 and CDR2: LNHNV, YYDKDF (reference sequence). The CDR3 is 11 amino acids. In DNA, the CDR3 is TGTGCCACCAGCAGAGGAGAGACCCAGTACTTC. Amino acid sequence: CATSRGETQYF.

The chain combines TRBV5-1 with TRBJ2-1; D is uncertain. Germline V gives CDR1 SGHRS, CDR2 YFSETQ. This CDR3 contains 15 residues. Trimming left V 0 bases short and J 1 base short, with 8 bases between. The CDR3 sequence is CASSLGDWSYNEQFF. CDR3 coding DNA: TGCGCCAGCAGCTTGGGGGATTGGTCCTACAATGAGCAGTTCTTC.

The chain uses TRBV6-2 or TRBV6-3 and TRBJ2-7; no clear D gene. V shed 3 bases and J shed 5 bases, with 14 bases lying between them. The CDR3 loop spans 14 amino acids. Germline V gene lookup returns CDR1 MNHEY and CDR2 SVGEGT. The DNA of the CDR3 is TGTGCCAGCAGTTATCGAAGCAGATCGCACGAGCAGTACTTC. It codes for CASSYRSRSHEQYF.

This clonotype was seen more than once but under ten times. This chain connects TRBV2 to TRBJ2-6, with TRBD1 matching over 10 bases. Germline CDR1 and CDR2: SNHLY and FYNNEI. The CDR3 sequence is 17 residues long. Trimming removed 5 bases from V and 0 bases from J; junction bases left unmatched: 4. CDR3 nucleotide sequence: TGTGCCAGCAGTAAGACAGGGGGCGGCTCTGGGGCCAACGTCCTGACTTTC. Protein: CASSKTGGGSGANVLTF.

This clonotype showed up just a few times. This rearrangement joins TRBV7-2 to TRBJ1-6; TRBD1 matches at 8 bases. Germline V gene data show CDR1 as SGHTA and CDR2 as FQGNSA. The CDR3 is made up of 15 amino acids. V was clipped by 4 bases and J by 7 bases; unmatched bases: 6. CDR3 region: CASSYQGAANSPLHF. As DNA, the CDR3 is TGTGCCAGCAGCTATCAGGGGGCGGCAAATTCACCCCTCCACTTT.

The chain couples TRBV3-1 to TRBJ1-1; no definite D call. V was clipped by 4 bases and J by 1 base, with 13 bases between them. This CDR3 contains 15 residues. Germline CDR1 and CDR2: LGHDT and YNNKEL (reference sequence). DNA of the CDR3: TGTGCCAGCAGCCCGCTTGGAACCTGGAACACTGAAGCTTTCTTT. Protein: CASSPLGTWNTEAFF.

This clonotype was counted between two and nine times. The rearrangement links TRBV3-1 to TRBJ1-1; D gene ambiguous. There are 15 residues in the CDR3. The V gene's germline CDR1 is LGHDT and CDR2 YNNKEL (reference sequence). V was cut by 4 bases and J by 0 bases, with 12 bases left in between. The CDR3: CASSLRSGMNTEAFF. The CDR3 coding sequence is TGTGCCAGCAGCCTTCGGTCGGGGATGAACACTGAAGCTTTCTTT.